The sequence of this TCR beta chain was determined in a study of molecular identifiers for immune sequencing clone quantification. The CDR3 totals 14 residues. Trimming removed 8 bases from V and 9 bases from J, with 20 bases in between. CDR1 is LGHNA, CDR2 YNFKEQ, per germline. On this clonotype itself: Being one base from a much bigger clone, this may be a read error.

Bulk TCR libraries were made with methods that had been previously described and with listed TCR primers. One entry per CDR3 protein, called by TCRdb with MiXCR from the PCR reads. The table includes hundreds of thousands of distinct CDR3 sequences, about 25% detected once. The clonotype was recovered from a human donor in good health. Some libraries in this study had Jurkat cell RNA spiked in. Sample: naive CD8+ T cells from blood, with Jurkat cell RNA spiked in. The subset was: FACS-sorted CD8+CD4-CCR7+CD45RA+ naive T cells. The rearrangement joins TRBV4-2 to TRBJ2-1; D perhaps matches TRBD1 (5 bases). The CDR3 spells CASRPRDASGEQFF. Written as DNA, the CDR3 is TGTGCCAGCCGCCCCAGGGATGCTTCGGGTGAGCAGTTCTTC.